These 11 T cell receptor beta chains were sequenced from one sample in a study of TIL therapy for anti-PD-1-resistant metastatic lung cancer. Time point defined: pre-treatment sample, taken before nivolumab and TIL therapy. Tumor tissue came from excised metastases, mostly pleural nodules or supraclavicular lymph nodes. Sequencing used immunoSEQ v3. Generated by immunoSEQ multiplex PCR, the TCRdb table keeps only in-frame clones and is missing some. The sample contains roughly 50,000 clones, less than 85% of which appear only once. The source material was tumor tissue, sampled at baseline. These receptors were obtained from a person between 30 and 80 years old with non-small cell lung cancer.

J is TRBJ1-5 and V is TRBV11-2, with D hard to call. The germline CDR1 and CDR2 sequences are SGHAT and FQNNGV. Trimming removed 7 bases from V and 9 bases from J, with 16 bases in between. The CDR3 has 13 residues. Here the CDR3 reads CASKGDGPGPQHF. DNA for the CDR3: TGTGCCAGCAAAGGTGACGGTCCGGGGCCCCAGCATTTT.

The chain recombines TRBV7-9 with TRBJ2-7, with D maybe TRBD1 (5 bases). The CDR3 sequence is 14 residues long. Looked up from germline, CDR1 is SEHNR and CDR2 is FQNEAQ (reference sequence). The ends were cut back, 6 bases at V and 3 bases at J, with 15 bases in the middle. The DNA for the CDR3 is TGTGCCAGCAGACCGATACAGGTATACTACGAGCAGTACTTC. Translation gives CASRPIQVYYEQYF.

The chain uses TRBV7-2 and TRBJ1-2; D is undetermined. Per germline, CDR1 SGHTA and CDR2 FQGNSA. V was pared by 7 bases and J by 6 bases, with 12 bases between. The length of the CDR3 is 12 residues. CDR3 protein: CASTKFYDGYTF. CDR3 bases: TGTGCCAGCACCAAATTTTACGATGGCTACACCTTC.

The chain recombines TRBV6-5 with TRBJ2-7; D could derive from TRBD1 or TRBD2 (5 bases each). Germline V gene lookup returns CDR1 MNHEY and CDR2 SVGAGI. The CDR3 covers 13 residues. V dropped 0 bases and J dropped 6 bases, with 9 bases sitting between them. CDR3 DNA sequence: TGTGCCAGCAGTTACTCGCCGGGGACCGAGCAGTACTTC. It codes for CASSYSPGTEQYF.

Only a few counts were recorded for this clone. The V and J genes are TRBV10-3 and TRBJ2-5; 7 bases fit TRBD1. CDR3 size: 15 residues. V shed 0 bases, J shed 6 bases, and the junction held 7 bases outside the gene matches. CDR1 ENHRY and CDR2 SYGVKD come from the germline V gene. The CDR3 coding sequence is TGTGCCATCAGTGAGTCGGTGAGGGGGCCCAAGACCCAGTACTTC. This encodes CAISESVRGPKTQYF.

The V and J genes are TRBV7-2 and TRBJ2-1; D is possibly TRBD1 or TRBD2 (6 bases each). CDR3 length: 13 residues. CDR1 and CDR2 from the germline V gene are SGHTA and FQGNSA. V was trimmed by 5 bases and J by 10 bases, leaving 15 bases between them. Here the CDR3 reads CASSLSLGGEQFF. CDR3 coding DNA: TGTGCCAGCAGCCTTAGCTTGGGGGGCGAGCAGTTCTTC.

The V call is TRBV27, the J call TRBJ2-2; possible D gene TRBD1, 6 bases. Germline CDR1 is MNHEY and CDR2 is SMNVEV (reference sequence). Between the trimmed V and J ends, which lost 2 bases and 1 base, there was a span of 8 bases. The length of the CDR3 is 15 residues. CDR3 sequence reads: CASSLRDMNTGELFF. CDR3 DNA: TGTGCCAGCAGTTTACGGGACATGAACACCGGGGAGCTGTTTTTT.

This clone has a handful of counts. The chain combines TRBV9 with TRBJ1-3, with 10 bases aligning to TRBD1. The CDR3 extends over 16 amino acids. The V segment lost 4 bases and the J segment 2 bases; nucleotides outside the gene matches: 6. In germline, CDR1 is SGDLS, CDR2 YYNGEE. Here the CDR3 DNA reads TGTGCCAGCAGCTCCCGAGGACAGGGGGCTGGAAACACCATATATTTT. Translating it yields CASSSRGQGAGNTIYF.

The rearrangement joins TRBV30 to TRBJ2-7; tentative D call: TRBD1 (6 bases). CDR1 and CDR2 (germline): GTSNPN, SVGIG (reference sequence). V lost 5 bases to trimming and J lost 3 bases, with 23 bases between them. The CDR3 length is 16 residues. For the CDR3, the DNA is TGTGCCTGGGAGCCTCTAACAGGGTCAGAGGGCTACGAGCAGTACTTC. Translating it yields CAWEPLTGSEGYEQYF.

The V and J genes are TRBV19 and TRBJ2-4, with TRBD2 matching over 11 bases. Losses at the gene ends were 5 bases for V and 9 bases for J; bases not matched to a gene: 15. Germline CDR1 LNHDA, CDR2 SQIVND (reference sequence). This CDR3 comprises 17 residues. The CDR3: CASSLLGTSGSRSIQYF. CDR3 DNA: TGTGCCAGTAGTCTTCTGGGTACTAGCGGGAGTCGGAGCATTCAGTACTTC.

V is TRBV5-6 and J is TRBJ1-5; D possibly corresponds to TRBD1 (6 bases). This CDR3 has 16 residues. Trimming took 2 bases from V and 3 from J, leaving 15 bases between them. Germline CDR1 SGHDT, CDR2 YYEEEE. CDR3 sequence (DNA): TGTGCCAGCAGCTTAACCAGGGGATCCTCCAATCAGCCCCAGCATTTT. The encoded protein is CASSLTRGSSNQPQHF.